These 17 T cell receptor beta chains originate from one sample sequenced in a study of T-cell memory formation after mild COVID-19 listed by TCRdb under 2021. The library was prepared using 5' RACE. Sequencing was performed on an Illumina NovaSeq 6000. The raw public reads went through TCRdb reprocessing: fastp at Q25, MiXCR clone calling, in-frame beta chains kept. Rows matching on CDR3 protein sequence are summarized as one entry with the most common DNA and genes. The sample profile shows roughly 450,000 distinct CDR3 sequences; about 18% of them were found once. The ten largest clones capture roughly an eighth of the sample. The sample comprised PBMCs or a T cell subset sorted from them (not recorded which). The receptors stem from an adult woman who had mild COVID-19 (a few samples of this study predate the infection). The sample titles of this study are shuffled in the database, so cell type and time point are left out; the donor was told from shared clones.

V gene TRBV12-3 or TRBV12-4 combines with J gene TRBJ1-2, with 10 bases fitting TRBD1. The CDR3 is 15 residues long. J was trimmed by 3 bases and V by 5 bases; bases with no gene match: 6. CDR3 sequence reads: CASSPGTGVDYGYTF. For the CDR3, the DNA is TGTGCCAGCAGTCCTGGGACAGGGGTTGACTATGGCTACACCTTC.

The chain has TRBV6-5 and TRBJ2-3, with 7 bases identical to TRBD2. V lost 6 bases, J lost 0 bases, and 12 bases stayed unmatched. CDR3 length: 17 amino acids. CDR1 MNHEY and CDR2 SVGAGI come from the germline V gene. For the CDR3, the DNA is TGTGCCAGCAGCTACGGAACGGGGGGATCTAGCACAGATACGCAGTATTTT. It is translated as CASSYGTGGSSTDTQYF.

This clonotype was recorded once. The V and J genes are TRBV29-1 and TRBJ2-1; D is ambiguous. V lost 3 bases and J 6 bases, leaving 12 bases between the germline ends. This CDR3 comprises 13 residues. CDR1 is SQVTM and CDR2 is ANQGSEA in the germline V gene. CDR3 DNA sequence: TGCAGCGTTGATGGTCTAACGCTCAATGAGCAGTTCTTC. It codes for CSVDGLTLNEQFF.

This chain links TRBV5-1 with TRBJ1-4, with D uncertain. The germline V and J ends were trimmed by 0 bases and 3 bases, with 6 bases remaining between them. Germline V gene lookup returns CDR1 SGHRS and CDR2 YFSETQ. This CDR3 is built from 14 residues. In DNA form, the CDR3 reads TGCGCCAGCAGCTTGGCCAGAGCTAATGAAAAACTGTTTTTT. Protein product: CASSLARANEKLFF.

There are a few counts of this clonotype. This chain's CDR3 is CASSEATNEQFF. The CDR3 DNA sequence: TGTGCCAGCAGTGAAGCGACGAATGAGCAGTTCTTC. The chain has TRBV2 and TRBJ2-1; D is undetermined. V was shortened by 0 bases and J by 7 bases, with 4 bases between the two germline ends. Germline assignment: CDR1 SNHLY and CDR2 FYNNEI. The CDR3 loop spans 12 amino acids.

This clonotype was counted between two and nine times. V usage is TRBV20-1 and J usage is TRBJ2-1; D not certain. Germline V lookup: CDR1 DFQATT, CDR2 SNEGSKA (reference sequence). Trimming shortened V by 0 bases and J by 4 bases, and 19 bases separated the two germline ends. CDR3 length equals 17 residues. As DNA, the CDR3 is TGCAGTGCTAGAGATCGCGAGTTAGCCGGGCGATACAATGAGCAGTTCTTC. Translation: CSARDRELAGRYNEQFF.

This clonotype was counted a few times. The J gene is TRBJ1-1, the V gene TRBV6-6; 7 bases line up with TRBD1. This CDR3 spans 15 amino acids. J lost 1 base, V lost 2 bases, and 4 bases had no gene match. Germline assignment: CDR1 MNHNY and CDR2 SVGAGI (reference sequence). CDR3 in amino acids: CASSYKGQPNTEAFF. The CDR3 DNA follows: TGTGCCAGCAGTTACAAGGGACAGCCGAACACTGAAGCTTTCTTT.

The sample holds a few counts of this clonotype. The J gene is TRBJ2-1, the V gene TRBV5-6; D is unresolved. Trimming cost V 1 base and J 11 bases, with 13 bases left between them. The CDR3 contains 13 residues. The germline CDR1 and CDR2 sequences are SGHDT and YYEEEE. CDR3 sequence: CASSLSAIPKQFF. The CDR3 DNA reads TGTGCCAGCAGCTTGTCCGCAATACCCAAGCAGTTCTTC.

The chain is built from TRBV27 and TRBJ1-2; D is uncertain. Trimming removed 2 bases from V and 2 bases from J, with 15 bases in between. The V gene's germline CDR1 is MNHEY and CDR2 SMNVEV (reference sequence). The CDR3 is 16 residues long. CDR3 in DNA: TGTGCCAGCAGTTTAAATCTCCGCACCACCAACTATGGCTACACCTTC. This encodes CASSLNLRTTNYGYTF.

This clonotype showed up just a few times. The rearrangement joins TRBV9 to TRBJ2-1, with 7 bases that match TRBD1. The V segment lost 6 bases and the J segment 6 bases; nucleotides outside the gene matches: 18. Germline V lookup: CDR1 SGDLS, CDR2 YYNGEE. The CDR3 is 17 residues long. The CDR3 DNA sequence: TGTGCCAGCAACACCAAATTACAGGGGCCTTTCTCCAATGAGCAGTTCTTC. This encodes CASNTKLQGPFSNEQFF. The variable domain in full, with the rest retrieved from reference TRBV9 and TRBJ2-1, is DSGVTQTPKHLITATGQRVTLRCSPRSGDLSVYWYQQSLDQGLQFLIQYYNGEERAKGNILERFSAQQFPDLHSELNLSSLELGDSALYFCASNTKLQGPFSNEQFFGPGTRLTVL.

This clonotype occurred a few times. DNA of the CDR3: TGTGCCACCAGTGATTTTAGGGGACTGGCCACAGATACGCAGTATTTT. Translation: CATSDFRGLATDTQYF. V is TRBV24-1 and J is TRBJ2-3; a weak D match, TRBD2 (6 bases). V was shortened by 1 base and J by 2 bases, with 12 bases between the two germline ends. The CDR3 consists of 16 residues. Germline V gene sequence: CDR1 KGHDR, CDR2 SFDVKD.

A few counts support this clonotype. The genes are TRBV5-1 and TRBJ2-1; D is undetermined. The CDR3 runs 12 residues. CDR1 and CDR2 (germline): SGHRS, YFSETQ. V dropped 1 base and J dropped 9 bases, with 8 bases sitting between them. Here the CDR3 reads CASSLLFPEQFF. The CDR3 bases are TGCGCCAGCAGCTTGTTGTTTCCTGAGCAGTTCTTC.

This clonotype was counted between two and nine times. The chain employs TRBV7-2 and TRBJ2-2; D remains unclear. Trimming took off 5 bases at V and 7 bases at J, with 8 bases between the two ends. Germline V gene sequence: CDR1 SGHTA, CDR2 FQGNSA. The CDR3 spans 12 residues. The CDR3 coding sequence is TGTGCCAGCAGCGTCCTAATCGGGGAGCTGTTTTTT. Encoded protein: CASSVLIGELFF.

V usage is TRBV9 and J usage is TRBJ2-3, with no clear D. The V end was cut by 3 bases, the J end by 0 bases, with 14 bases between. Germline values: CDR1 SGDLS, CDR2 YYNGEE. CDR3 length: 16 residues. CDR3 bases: TGTGCCAGCAGCGGGTACTTATCAACTAGCACAGATACGCAGTATTTT. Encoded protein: CASSGYLSTSTDTQYF.

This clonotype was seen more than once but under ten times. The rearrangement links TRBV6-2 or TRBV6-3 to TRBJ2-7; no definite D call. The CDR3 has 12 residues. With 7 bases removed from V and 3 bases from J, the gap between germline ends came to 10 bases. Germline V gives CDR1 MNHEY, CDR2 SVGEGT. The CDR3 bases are TGTGCCAGCACGACCGGTTACTACGAGCAGTACTTC. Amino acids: CASTTGYYEQYF.

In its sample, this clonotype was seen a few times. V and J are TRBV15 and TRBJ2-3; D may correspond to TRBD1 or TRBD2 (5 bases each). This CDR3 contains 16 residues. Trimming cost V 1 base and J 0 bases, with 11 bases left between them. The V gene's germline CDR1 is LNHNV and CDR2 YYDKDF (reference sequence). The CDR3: CATSRGRTPSTDTQYF. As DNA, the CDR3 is TGTGCCACCAGCAGAGGGAGGACACCTAGCACAGATACGCAGTATTTT.

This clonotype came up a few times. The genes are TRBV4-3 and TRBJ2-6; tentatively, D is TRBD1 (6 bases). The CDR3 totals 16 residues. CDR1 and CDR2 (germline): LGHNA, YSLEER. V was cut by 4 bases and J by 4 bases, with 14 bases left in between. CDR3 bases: TGCGCCAGCAGCCCCCAAAGGGGGACCGGGGCCAACGTCCTGACTTTC. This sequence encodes CASSPQRGTGANVLTF.